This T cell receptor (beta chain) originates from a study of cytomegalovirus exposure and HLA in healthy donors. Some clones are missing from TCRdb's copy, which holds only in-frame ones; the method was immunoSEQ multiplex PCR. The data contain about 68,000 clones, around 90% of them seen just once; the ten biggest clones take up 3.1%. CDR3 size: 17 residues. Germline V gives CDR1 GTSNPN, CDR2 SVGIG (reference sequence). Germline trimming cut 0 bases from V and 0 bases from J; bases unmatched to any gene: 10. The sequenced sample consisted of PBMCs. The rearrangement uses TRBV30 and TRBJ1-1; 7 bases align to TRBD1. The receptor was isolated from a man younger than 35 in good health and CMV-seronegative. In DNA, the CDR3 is TGTGCCTGGAGTGTTAGGGGGACAGTGTTCATGAACACTGAAGCTTTCTTT. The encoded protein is CAWSVRGTVFMNTEAFF.